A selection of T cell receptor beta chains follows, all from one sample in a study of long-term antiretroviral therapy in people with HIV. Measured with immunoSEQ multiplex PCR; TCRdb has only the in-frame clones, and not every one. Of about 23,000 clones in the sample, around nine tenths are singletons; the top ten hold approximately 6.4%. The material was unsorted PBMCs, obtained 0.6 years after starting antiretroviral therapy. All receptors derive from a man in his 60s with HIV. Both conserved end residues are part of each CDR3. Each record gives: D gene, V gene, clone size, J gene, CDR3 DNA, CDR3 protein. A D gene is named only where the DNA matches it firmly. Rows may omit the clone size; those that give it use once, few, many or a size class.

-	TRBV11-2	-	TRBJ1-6	TGTGCCAGCAGCCGGGGACCTTTGAATTCACCCCTCCACTTT	CASSRGPLNSPLHF
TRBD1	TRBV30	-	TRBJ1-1	TGTGCCTGGCGTGCGACAGGGACGAACACTGAAGCTTTCTTT	CAWRATGTNTEAFF
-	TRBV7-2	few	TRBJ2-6	TGTGCCAGCAGCTTTTTGGGTGCATCTGGGGCCAACGTCCTGACTTTC	CASSFLGASGANVLTF
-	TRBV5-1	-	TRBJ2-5	TGCGCCAGCAGCTTGAATCCTAGCGAGGGAGAGACCCAGTACTTC	CASSLNPSEGETQYF
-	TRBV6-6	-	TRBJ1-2	TGTGCCAGCAGTTACGTTGGGAGGAACTATGGCTACACCTTC	CASSYVGRNYGYTF
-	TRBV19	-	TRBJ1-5	TGTGCCAGTAGTATAATCGGAGATAGCAATCAGCCCCAGCATTTT	CASSIIGDSNQPQHF
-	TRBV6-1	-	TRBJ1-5	TGTGCCAGCACTGAGGGGCAGTCACCTTATAGCAATCAGCCCCAGCATTTT	CASTEGQSPYSNQPQHF
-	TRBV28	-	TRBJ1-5	TGTGCCAGCAGCAGACTCCTGCGGGACGAGGCCCAGCATTTT	CASSRLLRDEAQHF
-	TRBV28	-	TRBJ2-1	TGTGCCAGCAGTTTATCGGCTAGCTGGGAAAATGAGCAGTTCTTC	CASSLSASWENEQFF
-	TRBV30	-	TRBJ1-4	TGTGCCCGGGCCCGAAGGGGAATTGGCGGGGATACGGAAAAACTGTTTTTT	CARARRGIGGDTEKLFF
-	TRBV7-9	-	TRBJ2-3	TGTGCCAGCAGCTTGATGGGGGGCTGGGATACGCAGTATTTT	CASSLMGGWDTQYF
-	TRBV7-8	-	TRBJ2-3	TGTGCCAGCAGCTCAGACAGGTCAGGTACGCAGTATTTT	CASSSDRSGTQYF
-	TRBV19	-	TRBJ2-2	TGTGCCAGTACCGCGACTAGTTTCCCCGGGGAGCTGTTTTTT	CASTATSFPGELFF
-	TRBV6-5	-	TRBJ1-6	TGTGCCAGCAGTTACTCGGACAGCTATTCGGGTTCACCCCTCCACTTT	CASSYSDSYSGSPLHF